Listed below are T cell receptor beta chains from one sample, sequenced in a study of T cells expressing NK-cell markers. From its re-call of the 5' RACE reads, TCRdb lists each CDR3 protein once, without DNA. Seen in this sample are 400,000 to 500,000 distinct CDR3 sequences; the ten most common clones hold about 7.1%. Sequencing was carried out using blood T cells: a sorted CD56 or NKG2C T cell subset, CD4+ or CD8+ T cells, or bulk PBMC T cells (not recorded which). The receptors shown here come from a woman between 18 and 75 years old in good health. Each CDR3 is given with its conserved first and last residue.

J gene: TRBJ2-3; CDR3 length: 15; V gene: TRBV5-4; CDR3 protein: CASSAASGRTDTQYF
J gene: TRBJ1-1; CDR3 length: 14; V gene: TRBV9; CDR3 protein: CASSDIRASTEAFF
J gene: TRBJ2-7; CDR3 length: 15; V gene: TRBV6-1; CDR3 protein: CASSELSGVPYEQYF
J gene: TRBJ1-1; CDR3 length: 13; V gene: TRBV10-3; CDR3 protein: CATTAGESTGAFF
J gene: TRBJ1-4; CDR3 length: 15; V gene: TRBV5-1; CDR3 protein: CASSLTGQGREKLFF
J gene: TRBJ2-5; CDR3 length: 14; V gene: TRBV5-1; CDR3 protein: CASSLAVSGETQYF
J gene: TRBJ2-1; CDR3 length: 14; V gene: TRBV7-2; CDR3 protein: CASSAGLVNGEQFF
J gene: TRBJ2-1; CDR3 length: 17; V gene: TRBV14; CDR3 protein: CASSQDRGYWGSNEQFF
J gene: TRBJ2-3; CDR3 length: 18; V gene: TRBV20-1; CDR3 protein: CSAPNQGLAGSFEDTQYF
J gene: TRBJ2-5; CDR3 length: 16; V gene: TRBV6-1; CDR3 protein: CASSRRRTEDQETQYF
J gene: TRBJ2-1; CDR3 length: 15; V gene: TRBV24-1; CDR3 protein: CATSGPSGRLNEQFF
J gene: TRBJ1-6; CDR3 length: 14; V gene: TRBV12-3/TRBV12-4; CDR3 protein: CASSLVGYNSPLHF
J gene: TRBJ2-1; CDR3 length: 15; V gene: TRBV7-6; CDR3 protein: CASSPDRTIRNEQFF
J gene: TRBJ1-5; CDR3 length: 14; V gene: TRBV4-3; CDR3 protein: CASSQDRGDQPQHF
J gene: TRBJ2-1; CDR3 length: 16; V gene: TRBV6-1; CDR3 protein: CASRPTDGSSYNEQFF
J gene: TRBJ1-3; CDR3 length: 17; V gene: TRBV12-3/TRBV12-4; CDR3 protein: CASSLRLGASSGNTIYF
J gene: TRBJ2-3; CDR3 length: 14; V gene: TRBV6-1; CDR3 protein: CASSRGRNTDTQYF
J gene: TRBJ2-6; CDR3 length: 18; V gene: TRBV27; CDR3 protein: CASSFNGQGSAGANVLTF
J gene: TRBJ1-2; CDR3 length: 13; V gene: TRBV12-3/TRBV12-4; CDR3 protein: CASTEGQFYGYTF
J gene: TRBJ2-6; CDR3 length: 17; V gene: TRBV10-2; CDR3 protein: CASSESVTGYGANVLTF
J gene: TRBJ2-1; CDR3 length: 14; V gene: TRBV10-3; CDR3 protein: CASTLAGSYNEQFF
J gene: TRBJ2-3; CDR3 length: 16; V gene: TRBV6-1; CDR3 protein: CASSRTSGILTDTQYF
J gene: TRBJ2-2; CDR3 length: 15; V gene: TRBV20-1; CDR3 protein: CSARDGGRGTGELFF
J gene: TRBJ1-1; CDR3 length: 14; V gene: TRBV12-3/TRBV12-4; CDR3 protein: CASSSRGVNTEAFF
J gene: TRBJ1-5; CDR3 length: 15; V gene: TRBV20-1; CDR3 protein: CSAGTAIGSNQPQHF
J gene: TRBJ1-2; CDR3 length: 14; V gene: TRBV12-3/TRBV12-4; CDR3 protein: CASRLTGGQAGYTF
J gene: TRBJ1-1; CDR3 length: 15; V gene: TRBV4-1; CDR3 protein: CASSQGNRVNTEAFF
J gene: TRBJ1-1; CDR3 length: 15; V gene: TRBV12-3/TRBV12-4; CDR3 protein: CASSPSRDRTSEAFF
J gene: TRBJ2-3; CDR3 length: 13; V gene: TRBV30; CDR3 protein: CAWREGLTDTQYF